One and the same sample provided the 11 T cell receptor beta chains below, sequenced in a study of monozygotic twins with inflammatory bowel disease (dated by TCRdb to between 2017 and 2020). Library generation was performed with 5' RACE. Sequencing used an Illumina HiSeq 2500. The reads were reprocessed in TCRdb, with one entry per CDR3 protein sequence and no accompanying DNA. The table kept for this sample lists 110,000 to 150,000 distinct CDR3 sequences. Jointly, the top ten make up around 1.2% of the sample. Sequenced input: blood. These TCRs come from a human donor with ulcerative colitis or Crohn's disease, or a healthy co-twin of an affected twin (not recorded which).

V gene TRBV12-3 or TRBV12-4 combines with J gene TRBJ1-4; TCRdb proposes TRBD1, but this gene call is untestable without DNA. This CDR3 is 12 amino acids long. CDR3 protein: CASSPGNEKLFF.

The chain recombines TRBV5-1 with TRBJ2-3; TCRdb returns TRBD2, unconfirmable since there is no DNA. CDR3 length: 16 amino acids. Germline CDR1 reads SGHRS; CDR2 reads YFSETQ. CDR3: CASSSDGAVSTDTQYF. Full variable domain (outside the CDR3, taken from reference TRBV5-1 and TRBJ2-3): KAGVTQTPRYLIKTRGQQVTLSCSPISGHRSVSWYQQTPGQGLQFLFEYFSETQRNKGNFPGRFSGRQFSNSRSEMNVSTLELGDSALYLCASSSDGAVSTDTQYFGPGTRLTVL.

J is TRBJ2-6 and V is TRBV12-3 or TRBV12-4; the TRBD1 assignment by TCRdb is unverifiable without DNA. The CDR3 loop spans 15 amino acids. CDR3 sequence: CASSLGVRGANVLTF.

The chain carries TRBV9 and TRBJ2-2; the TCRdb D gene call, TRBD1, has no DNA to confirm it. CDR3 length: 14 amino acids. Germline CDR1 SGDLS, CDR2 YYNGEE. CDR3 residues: CASSVSRGVGELFF.

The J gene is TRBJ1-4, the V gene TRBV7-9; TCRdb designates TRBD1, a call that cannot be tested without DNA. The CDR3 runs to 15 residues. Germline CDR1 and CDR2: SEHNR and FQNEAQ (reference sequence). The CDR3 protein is CASSLDAGTVEKLFF.

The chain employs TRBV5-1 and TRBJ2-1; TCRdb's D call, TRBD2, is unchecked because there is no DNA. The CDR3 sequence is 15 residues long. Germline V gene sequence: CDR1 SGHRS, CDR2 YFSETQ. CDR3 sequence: CASSLVAGGPNEQFF.

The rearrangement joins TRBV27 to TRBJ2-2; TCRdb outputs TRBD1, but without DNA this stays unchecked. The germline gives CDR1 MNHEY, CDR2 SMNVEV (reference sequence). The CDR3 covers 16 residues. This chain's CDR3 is CASSLTGGSNTGELFF.

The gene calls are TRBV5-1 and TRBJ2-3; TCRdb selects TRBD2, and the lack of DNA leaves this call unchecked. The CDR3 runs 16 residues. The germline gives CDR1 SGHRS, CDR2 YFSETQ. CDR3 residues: CASSLRIAGHTDTQYF.

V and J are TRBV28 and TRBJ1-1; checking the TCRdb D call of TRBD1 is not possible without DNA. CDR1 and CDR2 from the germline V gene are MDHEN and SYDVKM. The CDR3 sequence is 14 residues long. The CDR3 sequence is CASRGVGGDTEAFF.

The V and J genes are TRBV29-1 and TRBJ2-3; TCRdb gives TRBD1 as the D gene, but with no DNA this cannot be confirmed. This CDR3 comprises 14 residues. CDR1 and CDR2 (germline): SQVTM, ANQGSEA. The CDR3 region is CSVDSGSRTDTQYF.

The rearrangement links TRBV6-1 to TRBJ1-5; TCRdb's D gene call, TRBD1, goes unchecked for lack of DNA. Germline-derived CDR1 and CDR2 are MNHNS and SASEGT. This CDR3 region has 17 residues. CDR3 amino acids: CASSLTGTGDSNQPQHF.